This T cell receptor beta chain is drawn from a study of blood T cell repertoires in COVID-19. Across the study: T cells, B-cell-depleted T cells, or PBMCs provided the cDNA or gDNA that served as material.

In Seattle, patients joined the study during active infection and were tracked longitudinally. With 5 bases clipped from V and 5 bases from J, the junction kept 8 bases outside the gene matches. Germline CDR1 and CDR2: SGHVS and FQNEAQ. This CDR3 comprises 15 residues. Study processing details: Using reference gene primer amplification, nucleated cell counts were estimated. Generated by immunoSEQ multiplex PCR, the TCRdb table keeps only in-frame clones and is missing some. For V, J and clone size, that table is used; D and trimming come from the DNA. The sample lists 350,000 to 450,000 clones; over 75% were seen once.

This chain joins TRBV7-8 and TRBJ2-2; TRBD1 aligns across 7 bases. Sequencing was done on a sample of peripheral blood. This clonotype was obtained from an older woman with COVID-19, enrolled during active disease. The CDR3 coding sequence is TGTGCCAGCAGCGCCCGGGACAGAGGAACCGGGGAGCTGTTTTTT. Amino acid sequence: CASSARDRGTGELFF.